A selection of T cell receptor beta chains follows, all from one sample in a study of T cell responses to AZD1222 COVID-19 vaccine. The repertoire was sequenced with immunoSEQ multiplex PCR; TCRdb's copy has only in-frame clones and lacks some. The profile shows 100,000 to 150,000 clones, 90% of them singletons. The sequences come from peripheral blood, collected on day 0 of MenACWY control vaccination. The origin of the receptors is an adult in good health. Both conserved end residues are part of each CDR3. Each record gives: clone size, V gene, D gene, J gene, CDR3 protein, CDR3 DNA. The D gene is left open where the match is weak. Clone size, where shown, is once, few, many, or a class for clones that have expanded.

-	TRBV9	TRBD2	TRBJ2-3	CASSVSGRARDTQYF	TGTGCCAGCAGCGTAAGCGGGAGGGCCAGGGATACGCAGTATTTT
-	TRBV7-9	-	TRBJ1-2	CASSLAGRTNYGYTF	TGTGCCAGCAGCTTAGCGGGCAGAACTAACTATGGCTACACCTTC
-	TRBV4-1	-	TRBJ2-2	CASSQPGPSPGELFF	TGCGCCAGCAGCCAGCCGGGCCCCAGCCCCGGGGAGCTGTTTTTT
-	TRBV5-1	TRBD1	TRBJ2-2	CASVLSDRDNTGELFF	TGCGCCAGCGTCCTCTCCGACAGGGACAACACCGGGGAGCTGTTTTTT
-	TRBV2	-	TRBJ2-1	CASRSTGDLSNEQFF	TGTGCCAGCAGGAGTACGGGAGATTTGAGCAATGAGCAGTTCTTC
few	TRBV28	-	TRBJ1-6	CASSWGPDSPLHF	TGTGCCAGCAGTTGGGGACCGGATTCACCCCTCCACTTT
-	TRBV19	TRBD2	TRBJ2-2	CASSMLLAGGQSGELFF	TGTGCCAGTAGTATGCTACTAGCGGGAGGGCAAAGCGGGGAGCTGTTTTTT
-	TRBV6-5	-	TRBJ1-2	CATRRDFGNYGYTF	TGTGCCACCCGCCGGGACTTTGGAAACTATGGCTACACCTTC
few	TRBV7-2	TRBD2	TRBJ2-2	CASSPGLARTGELFF	TGTGCCAGCAGCCCGGGACTAGCGAGGACCGGGGAGCTGTTTTTT
-	TRBV19	TRBD2	TRBJ2-1	CASSARTSRGKDGEQFF	TGTGCCAGTAGTGCCCGGACTAGCCGCGGGAAGGATGGTGAGCAGTTCTTC
-	TRBV4-3	TRBD1	TRBJ2-1	CASSQAGTAENEQFF	TGCGCCAGCAGCCAAGCCGGGACAGCGGAAAATGAGCAGTTCTTC
-	TRBV5-1	-	TRBJ1-3	CASSLAASRAGNTIYF	TGCGCCAGCAGCTTGGCCGCATCCAGGGCTGGAAACACCATATATTTT
-	TRBV28	-	TRBJ2-7	CASSLTGVKDYEQYF	TGTGCCAGTTCATTGACGGGGGTCAAAGATTACGAGCAGTACTTC
-	TRBV6-5	TRBD1	TRBJ2-2	CASSSDRGLNGELFF	TGTGCCAGCAGTTCGGACAGGGGGCTTAACGGGGAGCTGTTTTTT
-	TRBV12-3/TRBV12-4	-	TRBJ1-2	CASSPGLGRGYTF	TGTGCCAGCAGTCCTGGACTGGGACGAGGCTACACCTTC
-	TRBV6-1	TRBD1	TRBJ2-1	CASSEHRGYSYNEQFF	TGTGCCAGCAGCGAACACAGGGGGTACTCCTACAATGAGCAGTTCTTC
-	TRBV4-1	-	TRBJ1-4	CASSQAFQYEKLFF	TGCGCCAGCAGCCAAGCTTTCCAATATGAAAAACTGTTTTTT
-	TRBV19	TRBD1	TRBJ1-1	CASSSNGQGGSNEAFF	TGTGCCAGTAGTTCGAACGGACAGGGGGGGTCCAATGAAGCTTTCTTT
-	TRBV28	-	TRBJ2-3	CASSTAGSLDTQYF	TGTGCCAGCAGCACAGCAGGGAGCCTAGATACGCAGTATTTT
-	TRBV24-1	-	TRBJ1-6	CAGPGSSYNSPLHF	TGTGCCGGGCCGGGGAGCTCCTATAATTCACCCCTCCACTTT
-	TRBV7-2	TRBD1	TRBJ2-5	CASSLGTGSETQYF	TGTGCCAGCAGCTTAGGGACAGGGAGCGAGACCCAGTACTTC
-	TRBV6-6	TRBD1	TRBJ2-1	CASSYGPGQVNNEQFF	TGTGCCAGCAGTTACGGTCCGGGACAGGTTAACAATGAGCAGTTCTTC
-	TRBV10-3	-	TRBJ2-2	CAIRPGHTNTGELFF	TGTGCCATCAGACCCGGACACACGAACACCGGGGAGCTGTTTTTT
-	TRBV25-1	TRBD1	TRBJ2-7	CASTNRGSYEQYF	TGTGCCAGCACCAACAGGGGCTCCTACGAGCAGTACTTC
-	TRBV30	-	TRBJ1-2	CAWSVGGPINYGYTF	TGTGCCTGGAGTGTTGGGGGCCCTATTAACTATGGCTACACCTTC
once	TRBV21-1	-	TRBJ1-2	CASSKCRDRDRYGYTF	TGTGCCAGCAGCAAATGTAGGGACAGGGATCGGTATGGCTACACCTTC
-	TRBV27	-	TRBJ2-7	CASSSRESYEQYF	TGTGCCAGCAGTTCCCGGGAGTCCTACGAGCAGTACTTC
-	TRBV11-2	-	TRBJ2-5	CASSYRGGAQETQYF	TGTGCCAGCAGCTACAGGGGAGGGGCCCAAGAGACCCAGTACTTC
-	TRBV10-3	-	TRBJ1-4	CAISPEGEKLFF	TGTGCCATCAGTCCCGAGGGGGAAAAACTGTTTTTT
-	TRBV27	-	TRBJ2-3	CASSLGVPGTPPDTQYF	TGTGCCAGCAGTTTGGGGGTGCCGGGGACTCCACCAGATACGCAGTATTTT
-	TRBV7-2	TRBD1	TRBJ2-6	CASSQRQGHSGANVLTF	TGTGCCAGCAGCCAAAGACAGGGCCACTCTGGGGCCAACGTCCTGACTTTC
-	TRBV5-1	-	TRBJ1-1	CASSLGPGAMNTEAFF	TGCGCCAGCAGCTTGGGTCCGGGGGCCATGAACACTGAAGCTTTCTTT
-	TRBV6-2/TRBV6-3	-	TRBJ2-1	CASSYDSQTPVLFF	TGTGCCAGCAGTTACGATTCCCAGACGCCAGTGCTGTTCTTC
-	TRBV20-1	-	TRBJ1-2	CSATGGGYTF	TGCAGTGCTACGGGTGGTGGCTACACCTTC
-	TRBV5-1	-	TRBJ1-3	CASSLEGSHSGNTIYF	TGCGCCAGCAGCTTGGAAGGGTCCCACTCTGGAAACACCATATATTTT
-	TRBV6-1	-	TRBJ1-5	CASSEWTGNQPQHF	TGTGCCAGCAGTGAGTGGACAGGCAATCAGCCCCAGCATTTT
-	TRBV28	-	TRBJ1-5	CASSFGQPQHF	TGTGCCAGCAGTTTTGGTCAGCCCCAGCATTTT
-	TRBV18	TRBD1	TRBJ2-4	CASSPTRQGAGKNIQYF	TGTGCCAGCTCACCAACTCGACAGGGGGCAGGCAAAAACATTCAGTACTTC
-	TRBV28	-	TRBJ1-2	CASSLSGRQSYGYTF	TGTGCCAGCAGTTTATCGGGACGGCAGAGCTATGGCTACACCTTC
-	TRBV28	-	TRBJ2-1	CASSDPQVQFF	TGTGCCAGCAGTGACCCTCAAGTGCAGTTCTTC
-	TRBV18	TRBD1	TRBJ1-4	CASSPRGRDEKLFF	TGTGCCAGCTCACCGAGGGGGCGCGATGAAAAACTGTTTTTT
-	TRBV7-3	-	TRBJ2-3	CASSLGGGRGPTDTQYF	TGTGCCAGCAGCTTAGGTGGCGGTCGGGGCCCCACAGATACGCAGTATTTT
-	TRBV18	TRBD2	TRBJ2-7	CASSTGLAGATYEQYF	TGTGCCAGCTCGACGGGACTAGCGGGGGCAACCTACGAGCAGTACTTC
-	TRBV19	-	TRBJ2-5	CASSIGSGYQETQYF	TGTGCCAGTAGTATTGGTAGCGGATATCAAGAGACCCAGTACTTC
-	TRBV6-6	-	TRBJ1-1	CASSYSAGNTEAFF	TGTGCCAGCAGTTACTCGGCAGGGAACACTGAAGCTTTCTTT
-	TRBV6-5	-	TRBJ2-1	CASSYSSGALSEQFF	TGTGCCAGCAGTTACTCTTCGGGGGCTCTTAGTGAGCAGTTCTTC
-	TRBV6-6	TRBD2	TRBJ2-1	CASSYSPGGYNEQFF	TGTGCCAGCAGTTACTCGCCGGGAGGGTACAATGAGCAGTTCTTC
-	TRBV18	-	TRBJ1-1	CASSPEGGYTEAFF	TGTGCCAGCTCACCAGAGGGTGGATACACTGAAGCTTTCTTT
once	TRBV2	-	TRBJ1-5	CASTGSGVSNQPQHF	TGTGCCAGCACAGGCTCCGGGGTAAGCAATCAGCCCCAGCATTTT
-	TRBV19	-	TRBJ1-6	CASKLYNSPLHF	TGTGCCAGCAAGCTTTATAATTCACCCCTCCACTTT
-	TRBV28	TRBD2	TRBJ2-7	CASSAAWTRVHEQYF	TGTGCCAGCAGTGCCGCCTGGACTAGGGTCCACGAGCAGTACTTC
few	TRBV6-5	-	TRBJ1-3	CASTSGTPSGNTIYF	TGTGCCAGCACTTCCGGGACCCCCAGCGGAAACACCATATATTTT
-	TRBV7-2	TRBD1	TRBJ2-1	CASSFQLNRGNEQFF	TGTGCCAGCAGCTTCCAGCTTAACAGGGGGAATGAGCAGTTCTTC
-	TRBV12-3/TRBV12-4	-	TRBJ1-5	CASKHNDQPQHF	TGTGCCAGCAAACACAATGATCAGCCCCAGCATTTT
few	TRBV4-1	TRBD1	TRBJ1-1	CASSRGQAYTEAFF	TGCGCCAGCAGCCGAGGACAGGCTTACACTGAAGCTTTCTTT